This T cell receptor (beta chain) was sequenced during a study of spatial heterogeneity in lung cancer. This clonotype was seen ten or more times. The CDR3 has 14 amino acids. Germline loops: CDR1 KGHSH, CDR2 LQKENI. The V and J ends lost 8 bases and 7 bases respectively, with 19 bases between them. Time point: sample taken at primary tumor resection. Untreated early-stage non-small cell lung cancer patients, approximately 79 in total, were the donors. One entry per CDR3 protein results from TCRdb running MiXCR on the 5' RACE reads. The table shows tens of thousands of distinct CDR3 sequences, with 6.3% occurring only once.

The origin of this receptor is a female donor with early-stage non-small cell lung cancer. The V and J genes are TRBV18 and TRBJ2-3, with a weak D call TRBD2 (5 bases). Sequencing used PBMCs, obtained at surgery. The CDR3 loop is CASTSAPEGYTQYF. The CDR3 bases are TGTGCCAGCACCAGTGCGCCCGAGGGATATACGCAGTATTTT.